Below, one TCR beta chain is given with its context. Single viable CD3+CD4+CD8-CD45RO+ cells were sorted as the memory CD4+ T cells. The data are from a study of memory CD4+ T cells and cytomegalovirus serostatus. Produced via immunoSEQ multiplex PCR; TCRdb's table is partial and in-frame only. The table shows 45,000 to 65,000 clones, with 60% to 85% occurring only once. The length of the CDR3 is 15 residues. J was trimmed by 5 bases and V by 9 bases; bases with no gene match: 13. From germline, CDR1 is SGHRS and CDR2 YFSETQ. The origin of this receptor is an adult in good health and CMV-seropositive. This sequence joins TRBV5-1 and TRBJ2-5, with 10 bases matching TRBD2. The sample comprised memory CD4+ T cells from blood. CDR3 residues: CATRLAGDWGETQYF. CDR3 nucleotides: TGCGCCACAAGACTAGCGGGTGATTGGGGGGAGACCCAGTACTTC.